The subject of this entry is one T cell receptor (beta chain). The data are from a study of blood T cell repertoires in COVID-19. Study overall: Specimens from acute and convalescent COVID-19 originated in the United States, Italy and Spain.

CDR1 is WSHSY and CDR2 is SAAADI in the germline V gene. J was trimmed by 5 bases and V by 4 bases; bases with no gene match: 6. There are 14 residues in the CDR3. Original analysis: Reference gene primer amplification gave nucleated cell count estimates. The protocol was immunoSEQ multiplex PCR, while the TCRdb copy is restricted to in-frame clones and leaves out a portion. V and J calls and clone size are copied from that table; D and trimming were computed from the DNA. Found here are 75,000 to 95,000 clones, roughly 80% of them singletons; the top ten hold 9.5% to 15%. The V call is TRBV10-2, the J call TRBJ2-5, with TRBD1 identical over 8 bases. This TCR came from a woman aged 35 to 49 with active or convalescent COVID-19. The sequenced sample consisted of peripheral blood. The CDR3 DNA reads TGCGCCAGCAGTGGAGCCGACAGGGGTGAGACCCAGTACTTC. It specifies CASSGADRGETQYF.